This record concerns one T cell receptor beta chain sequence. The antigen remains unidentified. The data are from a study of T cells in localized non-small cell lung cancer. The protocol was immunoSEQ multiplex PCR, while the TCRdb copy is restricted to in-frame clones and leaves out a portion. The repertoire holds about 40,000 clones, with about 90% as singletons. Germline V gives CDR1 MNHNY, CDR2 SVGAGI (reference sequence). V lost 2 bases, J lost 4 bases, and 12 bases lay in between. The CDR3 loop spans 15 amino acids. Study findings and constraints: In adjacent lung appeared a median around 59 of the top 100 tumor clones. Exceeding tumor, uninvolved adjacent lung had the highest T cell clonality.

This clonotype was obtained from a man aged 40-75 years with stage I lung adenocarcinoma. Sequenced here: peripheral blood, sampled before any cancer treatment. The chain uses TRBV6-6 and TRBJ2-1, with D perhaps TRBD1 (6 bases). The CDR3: CASSYLGAVYNEQFF. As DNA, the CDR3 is TGTGCCAGCAGTTACCTGGGGGCGGTTTACAATGAGCAGTTCTTC.